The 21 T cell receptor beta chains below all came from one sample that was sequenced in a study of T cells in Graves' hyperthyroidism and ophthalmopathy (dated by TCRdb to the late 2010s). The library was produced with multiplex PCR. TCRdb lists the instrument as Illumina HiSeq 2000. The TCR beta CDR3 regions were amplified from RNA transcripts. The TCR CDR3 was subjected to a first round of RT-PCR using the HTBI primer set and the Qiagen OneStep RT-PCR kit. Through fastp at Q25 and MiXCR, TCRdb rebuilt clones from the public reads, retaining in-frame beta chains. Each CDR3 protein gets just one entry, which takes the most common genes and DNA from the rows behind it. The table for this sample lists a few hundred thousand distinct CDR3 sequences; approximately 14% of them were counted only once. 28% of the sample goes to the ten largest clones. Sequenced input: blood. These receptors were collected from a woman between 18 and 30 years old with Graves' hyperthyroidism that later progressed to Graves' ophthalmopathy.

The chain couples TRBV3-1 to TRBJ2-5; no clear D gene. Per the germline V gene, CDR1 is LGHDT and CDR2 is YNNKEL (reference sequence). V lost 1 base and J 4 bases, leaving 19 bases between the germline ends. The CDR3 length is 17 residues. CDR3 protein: CASSQAHQMGYRETQYF. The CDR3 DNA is TGTGCCAGCAGCCAAGCCCATCAGATGGGGTACCGAGAGACCCAGTACTTC.

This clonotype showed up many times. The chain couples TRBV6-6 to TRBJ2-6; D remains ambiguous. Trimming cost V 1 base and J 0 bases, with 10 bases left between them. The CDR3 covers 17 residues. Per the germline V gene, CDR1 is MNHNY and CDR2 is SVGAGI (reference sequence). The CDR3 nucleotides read TGTGCCAGCAGTTACTTACCAGGTTTCTCTGGGGCCAACGTCCTGACTTTC. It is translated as CASSYLPGFSGANVLTF.

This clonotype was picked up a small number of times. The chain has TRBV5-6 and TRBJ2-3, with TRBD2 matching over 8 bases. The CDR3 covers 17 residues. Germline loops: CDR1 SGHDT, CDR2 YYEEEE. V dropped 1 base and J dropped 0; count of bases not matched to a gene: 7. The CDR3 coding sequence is TGTGCCAGCAGCTTGCGGGCGGGAGGCACTAGCACAGATACGCAGTATTTT. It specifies CASSLRAGGTSTDTQYF.

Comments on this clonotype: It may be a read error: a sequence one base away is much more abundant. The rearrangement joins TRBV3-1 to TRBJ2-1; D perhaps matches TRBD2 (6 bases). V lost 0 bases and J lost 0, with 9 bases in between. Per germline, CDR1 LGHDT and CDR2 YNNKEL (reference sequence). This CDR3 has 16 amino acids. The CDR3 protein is CASSQEWRDSYNEQFF. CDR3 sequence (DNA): TGTGCCAGCAGCCAAGAATGGCGGGACTCCTACAATGAGCAGTTCTTC.

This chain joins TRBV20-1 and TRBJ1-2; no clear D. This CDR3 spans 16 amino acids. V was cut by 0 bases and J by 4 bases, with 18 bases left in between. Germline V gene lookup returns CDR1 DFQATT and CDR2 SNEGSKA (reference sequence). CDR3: CSARDLGVPEGYGYTF. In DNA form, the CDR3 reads TGCAGTGCTAGAGATTTGGGCGTTCCAGAGGGCTATGGCTACACCTTC.

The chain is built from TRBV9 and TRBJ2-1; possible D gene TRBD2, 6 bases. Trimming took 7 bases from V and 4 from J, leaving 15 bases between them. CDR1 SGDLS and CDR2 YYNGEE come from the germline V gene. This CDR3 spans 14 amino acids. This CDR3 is CASGGLSMYNEQFF. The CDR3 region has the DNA TGTGCCAGCGGGGGACTGTCGATGTACAATGAGCAGTTCTTC.

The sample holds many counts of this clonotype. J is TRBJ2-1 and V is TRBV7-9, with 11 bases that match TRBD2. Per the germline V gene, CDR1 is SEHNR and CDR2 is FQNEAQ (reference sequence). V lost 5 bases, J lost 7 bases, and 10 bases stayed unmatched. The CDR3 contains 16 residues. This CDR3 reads CASSQDATSGTNEQFF. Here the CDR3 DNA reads TGTGCCAGCAGCCAGGACGCGACTAGCGGGACTAATGAGCAGTTCTTC.

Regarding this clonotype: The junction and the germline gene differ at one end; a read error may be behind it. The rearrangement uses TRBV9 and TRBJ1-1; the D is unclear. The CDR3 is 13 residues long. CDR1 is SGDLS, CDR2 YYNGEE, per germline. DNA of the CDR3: TGCGCCAGCAGCATCGACATGAACACTGAAGCTTTCTTT. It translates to CASSIDMNTEAFF.

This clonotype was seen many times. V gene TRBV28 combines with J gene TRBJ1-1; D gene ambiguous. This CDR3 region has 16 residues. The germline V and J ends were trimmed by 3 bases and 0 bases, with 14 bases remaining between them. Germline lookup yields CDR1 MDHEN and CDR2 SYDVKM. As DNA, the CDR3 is TGTGCCAGCAGTTTGGAAGTCCGGGGATTGAACACTGAAGCTTTCTTT. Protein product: CASSLEVRGLNTEAFF. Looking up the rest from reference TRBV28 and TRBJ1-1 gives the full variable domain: DVKVTQSSRYLVKRTGEKVFLECVQDMDHENMFWYRQDPGLGLRLIYFSYDVKMKEKGDIPEGYSVSREKKERFSLILESASTNQTSMYLCASSLEVRGLNTEAFFGQGTRLTVV.

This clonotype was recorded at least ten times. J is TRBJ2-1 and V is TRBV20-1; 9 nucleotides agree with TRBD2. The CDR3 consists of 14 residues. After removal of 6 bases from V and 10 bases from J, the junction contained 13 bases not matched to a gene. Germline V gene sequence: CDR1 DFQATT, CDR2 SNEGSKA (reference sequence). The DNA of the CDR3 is TGCAGTGCAAGACCCGGGACTAGCTATATCGAGCAGTTCTTC. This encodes CSARPGTSYIEQFF.

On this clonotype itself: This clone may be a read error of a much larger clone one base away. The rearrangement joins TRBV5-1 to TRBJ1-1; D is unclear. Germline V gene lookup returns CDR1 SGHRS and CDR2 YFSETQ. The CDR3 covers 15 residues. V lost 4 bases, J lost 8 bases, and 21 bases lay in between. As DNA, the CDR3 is TGCGCCAGCAGCCCGCGACTCCAAGACGGACCCGAAGCTTTCTTT. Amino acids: CASSPRLQDGPEAFF.

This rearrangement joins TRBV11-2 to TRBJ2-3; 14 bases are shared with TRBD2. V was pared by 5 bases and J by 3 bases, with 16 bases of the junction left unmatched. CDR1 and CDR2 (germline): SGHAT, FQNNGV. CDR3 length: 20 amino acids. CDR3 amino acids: CASSPPPGTSGSSTTDTQYF. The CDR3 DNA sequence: TGTGCCAGCAGCCCACCCCCCGGGACTAGCGGGAGTAGTACAACAGATACGCAGTATTTT.

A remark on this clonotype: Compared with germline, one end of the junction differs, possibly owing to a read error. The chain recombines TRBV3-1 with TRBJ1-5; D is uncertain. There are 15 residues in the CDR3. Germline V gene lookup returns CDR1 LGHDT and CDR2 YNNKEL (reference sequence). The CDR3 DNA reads TGTGCCAGCAGCTTAGGATTCGGGAGCAATCAACCCCCGCATTTT. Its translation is CASSLGFGSNQPPHF.

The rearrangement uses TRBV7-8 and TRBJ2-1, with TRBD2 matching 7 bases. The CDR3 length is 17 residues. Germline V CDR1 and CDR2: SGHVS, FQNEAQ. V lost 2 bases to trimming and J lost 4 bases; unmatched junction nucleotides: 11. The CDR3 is CASSLSVRLAVYNEQFF. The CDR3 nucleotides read TGTGCCAGCAGCTTAAGTGTAAGACTAGCAGTTTACAATGAGCAGTTCTTC.

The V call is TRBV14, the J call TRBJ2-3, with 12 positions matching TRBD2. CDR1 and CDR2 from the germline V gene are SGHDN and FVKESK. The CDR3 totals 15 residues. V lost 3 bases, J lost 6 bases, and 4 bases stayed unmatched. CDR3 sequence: CASSQTSGRRDTQYF. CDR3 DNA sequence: TGTGCCAGCAGCCAGACTAGCGGGAGAAGGGATACGCAGTATTTT. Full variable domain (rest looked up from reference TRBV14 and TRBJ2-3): EAGVTQFPSHSVIEKGQTVTLRCDPISGHDNLYWYRRVMGKEIKFLLHFVKESKQDESGMPNNRFLAERTGGTYSTLKVQPAELEDSGVYFCASSQTSGRRDTQYFGPGTRLTVL.

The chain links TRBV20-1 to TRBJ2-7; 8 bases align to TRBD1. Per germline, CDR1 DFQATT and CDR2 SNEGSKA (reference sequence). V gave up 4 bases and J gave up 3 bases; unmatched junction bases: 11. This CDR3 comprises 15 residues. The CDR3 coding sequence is TGCAGTGCTAATTACGACAGGGGAGGATTCTACGAGCAGTACTTC. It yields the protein CSANYDRGGFYEQYF.

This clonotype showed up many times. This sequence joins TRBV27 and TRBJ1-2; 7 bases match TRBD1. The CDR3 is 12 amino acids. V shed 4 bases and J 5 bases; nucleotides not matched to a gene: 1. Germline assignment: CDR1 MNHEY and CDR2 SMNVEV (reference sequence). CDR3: CASSSGQYGYTF. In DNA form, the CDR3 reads TGTGCCAGCAGTTCGGGACAGTATGGCTACACCTTC.

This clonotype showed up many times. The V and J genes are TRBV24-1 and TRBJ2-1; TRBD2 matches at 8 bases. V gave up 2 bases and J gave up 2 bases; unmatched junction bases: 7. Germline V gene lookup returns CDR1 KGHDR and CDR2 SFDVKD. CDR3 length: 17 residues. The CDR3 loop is CATSDYSAGGTYNEQFF. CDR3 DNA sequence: TGTGCCACCAGTGATTACTCGGCGGGAGGAACCTACAATGAGCAGTTCTTC.

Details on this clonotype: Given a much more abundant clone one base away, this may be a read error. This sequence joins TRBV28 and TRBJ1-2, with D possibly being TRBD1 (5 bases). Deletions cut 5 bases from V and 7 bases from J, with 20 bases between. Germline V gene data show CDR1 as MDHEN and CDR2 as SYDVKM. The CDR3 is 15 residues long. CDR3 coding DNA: TGTGCCAGCAGTGAGAACGGCCAGGGAGGCGGTGGCTACACCTTC. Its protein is CASSENGQGGGGYTF.

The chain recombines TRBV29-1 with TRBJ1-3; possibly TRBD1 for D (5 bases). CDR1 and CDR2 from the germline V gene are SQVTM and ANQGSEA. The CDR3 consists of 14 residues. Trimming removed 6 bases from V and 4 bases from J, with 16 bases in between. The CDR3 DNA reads TGCAGCGTCTCCCCCGGGGCGTCGGGAAACACCATATATTTT. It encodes CSVSPGASGNTIYF.

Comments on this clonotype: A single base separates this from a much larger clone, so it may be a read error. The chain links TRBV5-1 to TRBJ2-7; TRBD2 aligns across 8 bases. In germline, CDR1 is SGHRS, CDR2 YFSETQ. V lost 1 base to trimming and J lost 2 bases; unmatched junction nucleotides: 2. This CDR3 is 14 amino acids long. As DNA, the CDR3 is TGCGCCAGCAGCTTGAACGGGGGGGCCTACGAGCAGTACTTC. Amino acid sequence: CASSLNGGAYEQYF.